Listed below are T cell receptor beta chains from one sample, sequenced in a study of T-cell reconstitution after alpha-beta-depleted transplantation in children. Each CDR3 protein gets one entry after TCRdb re-called the PCR reads with MiXCR. The sample has around 190,000 distinct CDR3 sequences, approximately 7% seen once. This material consisted of PBMCs, taken before TCRalphabeta/CD19-depleted stem cell transplant. The receptors were sampled from a boy aged 2-15 years with acute lymphoblastic leukemia, due to receive a stem cell transplant. Each CDR3 is given with its conserved first and last residue. The D gene is left open where the match is weak. Not all rows give a size; the values are once, few, many and, for expanded clones, a class.

j_gene,d_gene,v_gene,abundance,CDR3nt,CDR3aa
TRBJ2-3,.,TRBV27,many,TGTGCCAGCAGCCCCCTCTTCCCAGATACGCAGTATTTT,CASSPLFPDTQYF
TRBJ2-3,TRBD2,TRBV20-1,many,TGCAGTGCTACCGGGACTAGCGGGACCCAGGGGGATACGCAGTATTTT,CSATGTSGTQGDTQYF
TRBJ2-1,.,TRBV7-8,many,TGTGCCAGCAGCTTAAATAGCCTGGCGGGAGAGCAGTTCTTC,CASSLNSLAGEQFF
TRBJ2-7,.,TRBV2,many,TGTGCCAGCTCCCTGGGGGGTACCCTCAGGTACGAGCAGTACTTC,CASSLGGTLRYEQYF
TRBJ1-5,.,TRBV7-9,few,TGTGCCAGCAGCTTAGGGCAGTCTCCCCCTCAGCCCCAGCATTTT,CASSLGQSPPQPQHF
TRBJ2-2,TRBD2,TRBV7-2,many,TGCGCCAGCAGCTTGGGAGGGGTCACCGGGGAGCTGTTTTTT,CASSLGGVTGELFF
TRBJ2-3,.,TRBV20-1,many,TGCAGTGCAGGGCAGGGGCGTTCAGATACGCAGTATTTT,CSAGQGRSDTQYF
TRBJ1-5,.,TRBV14,few,TGTGCCAGCAGCCCTACAGGGACGGGTCAGCCCCAGCATTTT,CASSPTGTGQPQHF
TRBJ1-2,.,TRBV12-3/TRBV12-4,.,TGTGCCAGCAGCAACCCAGGGCGCCCGGATCAGGGCTACACCTTC,CASSNPGRPDQGYTF
TRBJ2-7,.,TRBV12-3/TRBV12-4,many,TGTGCCAGCAGTTTCGGTAGCACCTACGAGCAGTACTTC,CASSFGSTYEQYF
TRBJ1-2,.,TRBV5-1,.,TGCGCCAGCAGCTACTCGGGACGTGGCTACACCTTC,CASSYSGRGYTF
TRBJ2-7,TRBD1,TRBV11-1,many,TGTGCCAGCAGCTTCGTCGGACAGGGCTTCTACGAGCAGTACTTC,CASSFVGQGFYEQYF
TRBJ2-1,.,TRBV20-1,many,TGCAGTGCTACCACGGACTACAACTCCTACAATGAGCAGTTCTTC,CSATTDYNSYNEQFF
TRBJ2-7,TRBD2,TRBV20-1,.,TGCAGTGCCCGGGGGGAAGGCGAGCAGTACTTC,CSARGEGEQYF
TRBJ2-1,TRBD2,TRBV6-5,.,TGTGCCAGCAGTTACTCGAGACTAGCGGGCCCCTACAATGAGCAGTTCTTC,CASSYSRLAGPYNEQFF
TRBJ2-5,.,TRBV5-1,many,TGCGCCAGCAGCTTGAAACAGGGACAAGAGACCCAGTACTTC,CASSLKQGQETQYF
TRBJ2-2,.,TRBV6-2/TRBV6-3,.,TGTGCCAGCAGTCCCCGTCGTAGCGCGGGCACCGGGGAGCTGTTTTTT,CASSPRRSAGTGELFF
TRBJ1-4,.,TRBV28,few,TGTGCCAGCAGTCCGCCTGGGAGAGTCGGGAGTGAAAAACTGTTTTTT,CASSPPGRVGSEKLFF
TRBJ2-3,TRBD2,TRBV2,few,TGTGCCAGCCTAGCGGGGAGGGGAGATACGCAGTATTTT,CASLAGRGDTQYF
TRBJ1-5,.,TRBV7-8,many,TGTGCCAGCAGCGTAATACAGGGCGATCAGCCCCAGCATTTT,CASSVIQGDQPQHF
TRBJ2-7,.,TRBV7-2,many,TGTGCCAGCAGCTTCTACGGTGCCCCCTACGAGCAGTACTTC,CASSFYGAPYEQYF
TRBJ2-1,.,TRBV7-9,many,TGTGCCAGCAGCCATTCCCGGGCCGCAGGCAATGAGCAGTTCTTC,CASSHSRAAGNEQFF
TRBJ2-3,.,TRBV6-2/TRBV6-3,few,TGTGCCAGCAGTAACGCGCTAGGGGATACGCAGTATTTT,CASSNALGDTQYF
TRBJ2-7,TRBD2,TRBV5-5,many,TGTGCCAGCAGCCCGCGGGGGGCTCCTACGGGCGAGCAGTACTTC,CASSPRGAPTGEQYF
TRBJ2-3,TRBD2,TRBV11-2,.,TGTGCCAGCAGCTGGCAATCTAGCGGCCGCACAGATACGCAGTATTTT,CASSWQSSGRTDTQYF
TRBJ2-7,TRBD2,TRBV28,many,TGTGCCAGCAGTTCCTCCCGGACTAGCGGGAGCTCCTACGAGCAGTACTTC,CASSSSRTSGSSYEQYF
TRBJ1-1,TRBD1,TRBV5-1,.,TGCGCCAGCAGCTTGGTTAGGACAGGGGTGTCGGACACTGAAGCTTTCTTT,CASSLVRTGVSDTEAFF
TRBJ2-7,TRBD1,TRBV10-3,.,TGTGCCATCAGTGAAGGACAGGGGTGGGATGAGCAGTACTTC,CAISEGQGWDEQYF
TRBJ2-2,TRBD1,TRBV28,few,TGTGCCAGCAGTTTACATGACAGGGGGATTGACACCGGGGAGCTGTTTTTT,CASSLHDRGIDTGELFF